The rows below give T cell receptor beta chains drawn from one sample of a study of CD8+ T cells in alopecia areata. Sequencing was performed with immunoSEQ multiplex PCR; in TCRdb, only in-frame clones are kept and a portion is missing. The sample carries approximately 210,000 clones, over 60% recorded once. Sequenced material: CD4+ T cells sorted from blood, taken at week 4, from a patient treated with tofacitinib. Every receptor here comes from a human donor with alopecia areata. CDR3s include the opening cysteine and the closing phenylalanine or tryptophan. The D gene is left open where the match is weak. Size is stated for part of the rows, as once, few or many counts, or as a class when the clone is expanded.

V,length,size,J,D,CDR3,DNA
TRBV6-5,10,-,TRBJ1-2,-,CATRGYGYTF,TGTGCTACACGGGGGTATGGCTACACCTTC
TRBV30,12,-,TRBJ1-2,-,CAWAQDGSSYTF,TGTGCCTGGGCTCAAGACGGGTCTAGCTACACCTTC
TRBV11-2,14,-,TRBJ1-5,TRBD1,CASSLTGVNQPQHF,TGTGCCAGCAGCTTGACAGGGGTCAATCAGCCCCAGCATTTT
TRBV30,15,-,TRBJ1-3,-,CAWSGQGRWGNTIYF,TGTGCCTGGAGTGGCCAGGGCCGGTGGGGAAACACCATATATTTT
TRBV15,14,few,TRBJ1-2,-,CATSRASGLYGYTF,TGTGCCACCAGCAGAGCCTCCGGTCTCTATGGCTACACCTTC
TRBV6-5,11,-,TRBJ2-4,-,CASTGGDIQYF,TGTGCCAGCACTGGCGGGGACATTCAGTACTTC
TRBV19,9,few,TRBJ1-4,-,CARSEKLFF,TGTGCCAGGAGTGAAAAACTGTTTTTT
TRBV7-2,14,-,TRBJ1-2,-,CASSQKRKVGGYTF,TGTGCCAGCAGCCAAAAGCGCAAAGTGGGCGGCTACACCTTC
TRBV30,13,few,TRBJ1-6,TRBD1,CAWGTGYNSPLHF,TGTGCCTGGGGGACAGGGTACAATTCACCCCTCCACTTT
TRBV29-1,13,-,TRBJ2-7,TRBD2,CSVRGGPPYEQYF,TGCAGCGTTCGCGGGGGGCCTCCCTACGAGCAGTACTTC
TRBV11-3,15,-,TRBJ2-3,-,CASSSPGTSTDTQYF,TGTGCCAGCAGCTCCCCGGGGACTAGCACAGATACGCAGTATTTT
TRBV18,17,few,TRBJ2-6,TRBD1,CASSPLTQGSGANVLTF,TGTGCCAGCTCACCATTGACACAGGGGTCTGGGGCCAACGTCCTGACTTTC
TRBV23-1,18,-,TRBJ1-5,TRBD1,CASSQSPNRGKGNQPQHF,TGCGCCAGCAGTCAATCACCGAACAGGGGTAAGGGCAATCAGCCCCAGCATTTT
TRBV27,17,-,TRBJ2-7,TRBD1,CASSLRSGHRGDYEQYF,TGTGCCAGCAGTTTAAGGTCAGGTCACAGGGGCGACTACGAGCAGTACTTC
TRBV9,15,-,TRBJ2-1,TRBD2,CASSVAGGIRGEQFF,TGTGCCAGCAGCGTAGCGGGGGGTATTCGGGGTGAGCAGTTCTTC
TRBV7-8,14,-,TRBJ2-2,-,CASSLRRVAGELFF,TGTGCCAGCAGCTTACGCAGGGTAGCCGGGGAGCTGTTTTTT
TRBV19,19,few,TRBJ1-5,TRBD1,CASKGDRGRGTGGNQPQHF,TGTGCCAGTAAAGGGGACAGGGGGCGTGGAACAGGAGGCAATCAGCCCCAGCATTTT
TRBV2,15,-,TRBJ2-6,-,CASSERGSGANVLTF,TGTGCCAGCAGTGAGCGAGGGTCTGGGGCCAACGTCCTGACTTTC
TRBV5-1,17,-,TRBJ1-5,TRBD1,CASSTGTDLGAHQPQHF,TGCGCCAGCAGCACCGGGACAGACCTAGGGGCACACCAGCCCCAGCATTTT
TRBV9,15,-,TRBJ1-2,-,CASSPRPFQNYGYTF,TGTGCCAGCAGCCCCCGGCCTTTCCAGAACTATGGCTACACCTTC
TRBV29-1,14,few,TRBJ1-3,TRBD1,CSVAGGLSGNTIYF,TGCAGCGTCGCAGGGGGTCTCTCTGGAAACACCATATATTTT
TRBV27,16,once,TRBJ2-2,-,CASSLWGGAGTGELFF,TGTGCCAGCAGTTTATGGGGGGGCGCTGGCACCGGGGAGCTGTTTTTT
TRBV6-6,15,-,TRBJ1-4,TRBD1,CASKDRTGGYEKLFF,TGTGCCAGCAAAGACCGGACAGGGGGTTATGAAAAACTGTTTTTT